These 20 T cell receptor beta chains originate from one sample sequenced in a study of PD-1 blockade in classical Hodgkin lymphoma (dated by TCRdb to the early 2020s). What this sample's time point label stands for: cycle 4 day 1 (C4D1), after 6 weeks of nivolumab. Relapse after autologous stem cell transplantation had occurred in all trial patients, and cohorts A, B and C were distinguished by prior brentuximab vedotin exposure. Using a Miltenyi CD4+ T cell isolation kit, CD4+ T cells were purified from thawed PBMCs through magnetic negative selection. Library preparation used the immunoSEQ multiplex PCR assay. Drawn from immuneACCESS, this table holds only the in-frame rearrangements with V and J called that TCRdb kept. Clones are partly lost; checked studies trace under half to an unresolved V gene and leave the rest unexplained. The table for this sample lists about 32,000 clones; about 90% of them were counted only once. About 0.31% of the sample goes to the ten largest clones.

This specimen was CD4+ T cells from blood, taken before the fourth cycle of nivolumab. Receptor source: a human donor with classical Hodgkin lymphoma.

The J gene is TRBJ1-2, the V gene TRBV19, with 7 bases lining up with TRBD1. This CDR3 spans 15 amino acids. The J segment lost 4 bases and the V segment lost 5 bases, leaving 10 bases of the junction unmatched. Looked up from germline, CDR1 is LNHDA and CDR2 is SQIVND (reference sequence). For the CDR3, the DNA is TGTGCCAGTAGTGGAGGACAGGCAGGAATCTATGGCTACACCTTC. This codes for CASSGGQAGIYGYTF.

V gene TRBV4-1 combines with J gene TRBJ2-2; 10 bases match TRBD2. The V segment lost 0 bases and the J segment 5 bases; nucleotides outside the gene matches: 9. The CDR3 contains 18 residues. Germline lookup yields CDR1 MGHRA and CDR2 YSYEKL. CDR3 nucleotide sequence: TGCGCCAGCAGCCAAGAGAGGCTAGCGGGAGAGCGTACCGGGGAGCTGTTTTTT. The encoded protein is CASSQERLAGERTGELFF.

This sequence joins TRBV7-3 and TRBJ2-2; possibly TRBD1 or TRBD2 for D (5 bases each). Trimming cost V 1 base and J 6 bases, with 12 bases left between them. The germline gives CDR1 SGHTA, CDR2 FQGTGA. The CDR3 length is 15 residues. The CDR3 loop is CASSLMTGAAGELFF. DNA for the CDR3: TGTGCCAGCAGCTTAATGACCGGGGCGGCCGGGGAGCTGTTTTTT.

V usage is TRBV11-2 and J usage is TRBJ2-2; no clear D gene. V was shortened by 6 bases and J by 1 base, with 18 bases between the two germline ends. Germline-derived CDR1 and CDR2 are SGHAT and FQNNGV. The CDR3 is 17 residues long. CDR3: CASRAYRGSLNTGELFF. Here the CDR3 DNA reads TGTGCCAGCAGAGCTTATCGAGGCAGCCTGAACACCGGGGAGCTGTTTTTT.

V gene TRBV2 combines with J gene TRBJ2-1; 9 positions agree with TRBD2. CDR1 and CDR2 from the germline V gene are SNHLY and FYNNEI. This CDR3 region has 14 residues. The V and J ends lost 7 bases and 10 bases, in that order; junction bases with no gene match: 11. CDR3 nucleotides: TGTGCCAGCATGTTGATAGCTAGCGGGACCGAGCAGTTCTTC. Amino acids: CASMLIASGTEQFF.

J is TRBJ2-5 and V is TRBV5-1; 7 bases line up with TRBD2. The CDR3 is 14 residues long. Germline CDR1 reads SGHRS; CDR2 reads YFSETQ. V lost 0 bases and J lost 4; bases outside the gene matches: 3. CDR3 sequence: CASSLVLAGETQYF. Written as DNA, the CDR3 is TGCGCCAGCAGCTTGGTGTTAGCGGGAGAGACCCAGTACTTC.

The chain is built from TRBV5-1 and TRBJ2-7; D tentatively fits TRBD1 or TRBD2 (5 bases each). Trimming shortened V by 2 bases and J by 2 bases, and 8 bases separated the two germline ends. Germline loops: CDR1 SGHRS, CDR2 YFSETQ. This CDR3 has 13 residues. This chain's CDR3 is CASSFRDAYEQYF. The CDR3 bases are TGCGCCAGCAGCTTCCGGGACGCCTACGAGCAGTACTTC.

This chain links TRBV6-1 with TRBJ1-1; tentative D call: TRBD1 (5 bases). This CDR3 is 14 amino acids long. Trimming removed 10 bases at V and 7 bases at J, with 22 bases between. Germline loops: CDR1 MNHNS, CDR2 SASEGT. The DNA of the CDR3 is TGTGCCACCGGGCGGGGGTCAGTCGGTAATGAAGCTTTCTTT. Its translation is CATGRGSVGNEAFF.

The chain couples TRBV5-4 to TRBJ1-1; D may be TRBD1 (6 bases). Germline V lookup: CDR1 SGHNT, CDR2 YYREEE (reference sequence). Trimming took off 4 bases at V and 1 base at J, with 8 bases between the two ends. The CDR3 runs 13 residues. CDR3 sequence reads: CASSRGGNTEAFF. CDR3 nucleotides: TGTGCCAGCAGCAGGGGGGGGAACACTGAAGCTTTCTTT.

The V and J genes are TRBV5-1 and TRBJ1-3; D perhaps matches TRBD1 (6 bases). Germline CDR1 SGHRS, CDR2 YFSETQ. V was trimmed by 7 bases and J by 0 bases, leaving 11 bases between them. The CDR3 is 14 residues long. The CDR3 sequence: CASRRGDSGNTIYF. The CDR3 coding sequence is TGCGCCAGCCGGAGGGGGGACTCTGGAAACACCATATATTTT.

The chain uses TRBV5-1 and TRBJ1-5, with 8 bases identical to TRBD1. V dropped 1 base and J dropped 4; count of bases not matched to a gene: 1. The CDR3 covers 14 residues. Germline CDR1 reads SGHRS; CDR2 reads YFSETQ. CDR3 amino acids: CASSLTGGNQPQHF. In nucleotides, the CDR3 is TGCGCCAGCAGCTTGACAGGGGGAAATCAGCCCCAGCATTTT.

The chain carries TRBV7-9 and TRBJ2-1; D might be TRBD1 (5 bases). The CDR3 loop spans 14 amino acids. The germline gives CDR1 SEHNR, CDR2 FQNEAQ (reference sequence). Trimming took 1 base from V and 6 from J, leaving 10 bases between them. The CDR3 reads CASSLGPGSNEQFF. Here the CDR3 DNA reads TGTGCCAGCAGCTTAGGTCCAGGGTCCAATGAGCAGTTCTTC.

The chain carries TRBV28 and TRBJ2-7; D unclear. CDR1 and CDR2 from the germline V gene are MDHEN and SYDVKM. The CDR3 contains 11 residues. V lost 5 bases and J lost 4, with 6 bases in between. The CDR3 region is CASSVRYEQYF. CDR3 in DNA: TGTGCCAGCAGTGTCCGTTACGAGCAGTACTTC. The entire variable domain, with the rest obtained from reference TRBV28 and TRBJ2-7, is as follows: DVKVTQSSRYLVKRTGEKVFLECVQDMDHENMFWYRQDPGLGLRLIYFSYDVKMKEKGDIPEGYSVSREKKERFSLILESASTNQTSMYLCASSVRYEQYFGPGTRLTVT.

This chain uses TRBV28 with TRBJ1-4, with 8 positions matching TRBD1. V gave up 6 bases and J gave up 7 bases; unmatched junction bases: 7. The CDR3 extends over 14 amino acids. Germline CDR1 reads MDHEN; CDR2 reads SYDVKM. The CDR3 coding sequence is TGTGCCAGCAGGAGACAGGGGCTGGGTGAAAAACTGTTTTTT. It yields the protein CASRRQGLGEKLFF.

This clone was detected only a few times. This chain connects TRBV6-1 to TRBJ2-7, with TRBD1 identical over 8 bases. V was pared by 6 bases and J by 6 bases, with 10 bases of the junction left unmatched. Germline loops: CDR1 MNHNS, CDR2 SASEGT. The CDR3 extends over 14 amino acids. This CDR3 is CASSLGQGHREQYF. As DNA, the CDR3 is TGTGCCAGCAGCCTCGGACAGGGTCATCGCGAGCAGTACTTC.

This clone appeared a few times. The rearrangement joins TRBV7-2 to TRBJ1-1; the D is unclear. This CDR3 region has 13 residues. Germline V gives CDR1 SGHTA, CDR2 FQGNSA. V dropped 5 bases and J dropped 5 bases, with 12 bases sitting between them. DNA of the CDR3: TGTGCCAGCAGCCCCTCTCGAATTACTGAAGCTTTCTTT. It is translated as CASSPSRITEAFF.

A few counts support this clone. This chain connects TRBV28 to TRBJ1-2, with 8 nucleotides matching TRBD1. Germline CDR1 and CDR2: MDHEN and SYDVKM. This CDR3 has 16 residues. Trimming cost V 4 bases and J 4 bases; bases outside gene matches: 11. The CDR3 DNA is TGTGCCAGCAGTTCCCCAGGCAGGGGGCTAGGCTATGGCTACACCTTC. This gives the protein CASSSPGRGLGYGYTF.

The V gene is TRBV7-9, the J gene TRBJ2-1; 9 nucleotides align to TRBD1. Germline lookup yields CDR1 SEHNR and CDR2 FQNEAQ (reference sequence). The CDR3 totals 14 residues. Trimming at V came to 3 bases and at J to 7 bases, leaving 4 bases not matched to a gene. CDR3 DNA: TGTGCCAGCAGCTTGGCCGGGACAGGGAATGAGCAGTTCTTC. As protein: CASSLAGTGNEQFF.

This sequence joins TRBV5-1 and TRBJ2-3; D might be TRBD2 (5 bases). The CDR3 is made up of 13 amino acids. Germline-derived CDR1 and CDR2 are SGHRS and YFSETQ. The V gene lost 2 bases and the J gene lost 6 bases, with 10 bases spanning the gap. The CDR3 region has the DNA TGCGCCAGCAGCTTTGGAGGCCGCGATACGCAGTATTTT. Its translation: CASSFGGRDTQYF. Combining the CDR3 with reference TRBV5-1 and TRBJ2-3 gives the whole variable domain KAGVTQTPRYLIKTRGQQVTLSCSPISGHRSVSWYQQTPGQGLQFLFEYFSETQRNKGNFPGRFSGRQFSNSRSEMNVSTLELGDSALYLCASSFGGRDTQYFGPGTRLTVL.

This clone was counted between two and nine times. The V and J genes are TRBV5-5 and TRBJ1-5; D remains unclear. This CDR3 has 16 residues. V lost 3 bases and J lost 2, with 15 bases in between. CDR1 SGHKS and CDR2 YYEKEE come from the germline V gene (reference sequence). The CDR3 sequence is CASSSGMAGGNQPQHF. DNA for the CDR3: TGTGCCAGCAGCTCGGGCATGGCTGGGGGCAATCAGCCCCAGCATTTT.